A single sample is the source of the 3 T cell receptor beta chains below, sequenced in a study of identical twins. TCRdb passed the 5' RACE reads through MiXCR, listing each CDR3 protein once. The table has 1,800,000 or so distinct CDR3 sequences, about 32% seen once. Material for sequencing was cord blood. The origin of the receptors is a newborn girl in good health.

This chain joins TRBV19 and TRBJ1-1; D not certain. Trimming removed 3 bases at V and 1 base at J, with 6 bases between. From germline, CDR1 is LNHDA and CDR2 SQIVND (reference sequence). The CDR3 consists of 13 residues. CDR3 protein: CASSILPNTEAFF. CDR3 DNA: TGTGCCAGTAGTATCCTCCCGAACACTGAAGCTTTCTTT.

This clonotype has a handful of counts. V and J are TRBV7-2 and TRBJ2-1, with no clear D. In germline, CDR1 is SGHTA, CDR2 FQGNSA. V lost 5 bases, J lost 0 bases, and 11 bases lay in between. The CDR3 extends over 15 amino acids. CDR3 sequence: CASSPLRSSYNEQFF. The DNA of the CDR3 is TGTGCCAGCAGCCCGTTGCGGAGCTCCTACAATGAGCAGTTCTTC.

This clonotype turned up a few times. This CDR3 reads CASRDSPLAFQETQYF. The CDR3 DNA follows: TGTGCCAGCAGGGATTCCCCCCTAGCGTTCCAAGAGACCCAGTACTTC. The rearrangement joins TRBV28 to TRBJ2-5; D may be TRBD2 (6 bases). The CDR3 totals 16 residues. Germline V gene lookup returns CDR1 MDHEN and CDR2 SYDVKM. The ends were cut back, 6 bases at V and 1 base at J, with 18 bases in the middle.